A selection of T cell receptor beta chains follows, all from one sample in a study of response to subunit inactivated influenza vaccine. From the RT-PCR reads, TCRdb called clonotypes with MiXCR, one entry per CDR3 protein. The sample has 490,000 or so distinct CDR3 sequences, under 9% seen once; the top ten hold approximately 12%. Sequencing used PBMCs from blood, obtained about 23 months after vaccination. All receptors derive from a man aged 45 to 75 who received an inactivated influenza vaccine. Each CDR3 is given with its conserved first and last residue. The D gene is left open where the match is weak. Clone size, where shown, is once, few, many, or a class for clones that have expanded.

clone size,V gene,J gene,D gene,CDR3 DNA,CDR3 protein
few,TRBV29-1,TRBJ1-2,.,TGCAGCGTTGGGGATCCTAACTATGGCTACACCTTC,CSVGDPNYGYTF
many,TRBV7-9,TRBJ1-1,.,TGTGCCAGCAGCTTCAGGAACACTGAAGCTTTCTTT,CASSFRNTEAFF
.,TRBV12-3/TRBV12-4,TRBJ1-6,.,TGTGCCAGCAGTTTCAGGGCGGGGGATTCACCCCTCCACTTT,CASSFRAGDSPLHF
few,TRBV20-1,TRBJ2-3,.,TGCAGTGCCACAACCAGCCCCACAGATACGCAGTATTTT,CSATTSPTDTQYF
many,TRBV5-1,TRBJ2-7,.,TGCGCCAGCAGCTCGACTAGTAGTGCCCCAGTGCAGTACTTC,CASSSTSSAPVQYF
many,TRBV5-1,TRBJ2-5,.,TGCGCCAGCAGCCCGGACAGCCAAGAGACCCAGTACTTC,CASSPDSQETQYF
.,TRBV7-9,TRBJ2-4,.,TGTGCCAGGAGCTTAGACAGTTCAGGCGGAAACATTCAGTACTTC,CARSLDSSGGNIQYF
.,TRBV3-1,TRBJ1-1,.,TGTGCCAGCAGCCAAGGGCGCGGCAGAATGGCAGCTTTCTTT,CASSQGRGRMAAFF
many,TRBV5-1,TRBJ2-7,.,TGCGCCAGCAGCTTGAATTTGAACACGGCGTCCGAGCAGTACTTC,CASSLNLNTASEQYF
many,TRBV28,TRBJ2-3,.,TGTGCCAGCTGTTCCAGGCCCACAGATACGCAGTATTTT,CASCSRPTDTQYF
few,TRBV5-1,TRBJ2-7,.,TGCGCCAGCAGCTGGCGCAGGGGCTCGGGCGAGCAGTACTTC,CASSWRRGSGEQYF
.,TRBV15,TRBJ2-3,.,TGTGCCACCAGCAGGACACAACAGGGCACAGATACGCAGTATTTT,CATSRTQQGTDTQYF
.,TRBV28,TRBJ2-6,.,TGTGCCAGCAGTTCCCCCGCCGGGAGTTCTGGGGCCAACGTCCTGACTTTC,CASSSPAGSSGANVLTF
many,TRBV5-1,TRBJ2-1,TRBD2,TGCGCCAGCAGCTTCCGGACTAGCGGGGGCTTCAATGAGCAGTTCTTC,CASSFRTSGGFNEQFF
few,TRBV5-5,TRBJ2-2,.,TGTGCCAGCAGCTTGGGAAACTCGGGCACCGGGGAGCTGTTTTTT,CASSLGNSGTGELFF
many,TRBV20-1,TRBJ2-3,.,TGCAGTGCTAGAGATGAAGGGACCGGAGATACGCAGTATTTT,CSARDEGTGDTQYF
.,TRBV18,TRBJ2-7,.,TGTGCCAGCTCATACGGGACCATCGGCTACGAGCAGTACTTC,CASSYGTIGYEQYF
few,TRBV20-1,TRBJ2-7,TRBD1,TGCAGTGCTAGAGTCCAGGGACAGCTTAGCAAATTCTACGAGCAGTACTTC,CSARVQGQLSKFYEQYF
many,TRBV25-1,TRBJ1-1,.,TGTGCCAGCAGTGAGGGCAGGGGAGGGTACACTGAAGCTTTCTTT,CASSEGRGGYTEAFF
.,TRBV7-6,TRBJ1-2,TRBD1,TGTGCCAGCAGCTTAGCGCCCATGGACAGGGGGCGCCGTGATGGCTACACCTTC,CASSLAPMDRGRRDGYTF
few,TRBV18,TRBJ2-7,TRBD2,TGTGCCAGCTCACCACCGACGCTAGCGGGGCGTTACGAGCAGTACTTC,CASSPPTLAGRYEQYF
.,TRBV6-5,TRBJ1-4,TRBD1,TGTGCCAGCAGTTACTCCTCGACAGGGGCGCACAATGAAAAACTGTTTTTT,CASSYSSTGAHNEKLFF
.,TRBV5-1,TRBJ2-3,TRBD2,TGCGCCAGCAGCTTGGGCGCTAGCGGGAGAGGGACAGATACGCAGTATTTT,CASSLGASGRGTDTQYF
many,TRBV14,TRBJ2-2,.,TGTGCCAGCAGTCAAGGGACTTTCACCGGGGAGCTGTTTTTT,CASSQGTFTGELFF
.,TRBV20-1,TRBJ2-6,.,TGCAGTGCTAGAGCAGGGGCCCGCTCTGGGGCCAACGTCCTGACTTTC,CSARAGARSGANVLTF
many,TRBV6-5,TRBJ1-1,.,TGTGCCAGCAGTTACGGAGGGAGTAACACTGAAGCTTTCTTT,CASSYGGSNTEAFF
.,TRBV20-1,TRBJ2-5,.,TGCAGTGCTAGAGATAGCAGGGGATCCTTCGGGGAGACCCAGTACTTC,CSARDSRGSFGETQYF
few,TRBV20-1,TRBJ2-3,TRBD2,TGCAGTGCTAGAGATCCGGGAGCGGGGGGGCGATGGGGCACAGATACGCAGTATTTT,CSARDPGAGGRWGTDTQYF
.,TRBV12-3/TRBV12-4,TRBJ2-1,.,TGTGCCAGCAGTGCCAGTGGACAGCAGTTCAATGAGCAGTTCTTC,CASSASGQQFNEQFF
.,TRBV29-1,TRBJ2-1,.,TGCAGCGTTGAAGATCTAGAAACCTACAATGAGCAGTTCTTC,CSVEDLETYNEQFF
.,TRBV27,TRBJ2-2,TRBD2,TGTGCCAGCAGTCCCCACGCGGGAGGGGCTGGGGAGCTGTTTTTT,CASSPHAGGAGELFF
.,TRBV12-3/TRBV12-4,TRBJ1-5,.,TGTGCCAGCAGTTTTCTCGGCATCAATCATCCCCAGCATTTT,CASSFLGINHPQHF
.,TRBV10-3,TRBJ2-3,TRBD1,TGTGCCATCAGTGGGACCGGGACAGGGGGCGATACGCAGTATTTT,CAISGTGTGGDTQYF
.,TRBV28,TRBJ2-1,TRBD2,TGTGCCAGCAGTACCGCGAGCGGGAGGGCCCGAGATGAGCAGTTCTTC,CASSTASGRARDEQFF
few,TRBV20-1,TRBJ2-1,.,TGCAGTGCTGCCCCGCCCGGGATCAATGAGCAGTTCTTC,CSAAPPGINEQFF
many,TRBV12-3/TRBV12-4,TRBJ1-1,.,TGTGCCAGCAGACCCGCGGGGACTGAAGCTTTCTTT,CASRPAGTEAFF
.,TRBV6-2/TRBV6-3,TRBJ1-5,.,TGTGCCAGCAACCGGGGGTCAAGGCAGCCCCAGCATTTT,CASNRGSRQPQHF
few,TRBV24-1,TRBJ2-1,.,TGTGCCACCAGTGCCTCCTCGGGCAGGGGCGGGGATGAGCAGTTCTTC,CATSASSGRGGDEQFF
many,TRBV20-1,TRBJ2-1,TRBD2,TGCAGTGCTAGAGATCTAGCGGGGGTGGGCGATGAGCAGTTCTTC,CSARDLAGVGDEQFF
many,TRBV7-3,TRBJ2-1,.,TGTGCCAGCAGCTTAATTGGGGGGGCCCGATACAATGAGCAGTTCTTC,CASSLIGGARYNEQFF
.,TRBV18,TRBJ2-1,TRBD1,TGTGCCAGCTCACTACGACAGGGGGACAATGAGCAGTTCTTC,CASSLRQGDNEQFF
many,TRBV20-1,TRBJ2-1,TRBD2,TGCAGTGCTAGCAGACTAGCGGGACTCTCCTACAATGAGCAGTTCTTC,CSASRLAGLSYNEQFF
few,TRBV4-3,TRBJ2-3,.,TGCGCCAGCAGCCAAGCCCCGTCCGGATCAGCAGATACGCAGTATTTT,CASSQAPSGSADTQYF
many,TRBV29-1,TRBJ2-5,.,TGCAGCGTTGATAGGGGAATGGAGACCCAGTACTTC,CSVDRGMETQYF
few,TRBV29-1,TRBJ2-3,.,TGCAGCGCTGAAGATGGTTGGGGAGATACGCAGTATTTT,CSAEDGWGDTQYF
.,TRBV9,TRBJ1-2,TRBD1,TGTGCCAGCGGGGAACAACAGGGGGCGTATGGCTACACCTTC,CASGEQQGAYGYTF
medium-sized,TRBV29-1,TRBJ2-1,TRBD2,TGCAGCGTTGAAATGCGACTAGCGGGACAGGCTGAGCAGTTCTTC,CSVEMRLAGQAEQFF
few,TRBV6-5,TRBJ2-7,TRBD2,TGTGCCAGCAGTTACTTTCGGAGTGCTAGCGGCGTCCTCTACGAGCAGTACTTC,CASSYFRSASGVLYEQYF
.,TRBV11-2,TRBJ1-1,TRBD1,TGTGCCAGCAGCTCCCGGGACAGGGGTCGCGCTTTCTTT,CASSSRDRGRAFF
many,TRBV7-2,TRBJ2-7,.,TGTGCCAGCAGCCCTAAGGGGGGAGTGCAGTACTTC,CASSPKGGVQYF
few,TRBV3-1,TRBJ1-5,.,TGTGCCAGCAGCCAAGCTGGGGGATATGGGCAGCCCCAGCATTTT,CASSQAGGYGQPQHF
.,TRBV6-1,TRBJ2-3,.,TGTGCCAGCAGTATGCTACGCACCCATACGCAGTATTTT,CASSMLRTHTQYF
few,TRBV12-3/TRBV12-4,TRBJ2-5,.,TGTGCCAGCAGTTTAGAACTGTCGGGCCAAGAGACCCAGTACTTC,CASSLELSGQETQYF
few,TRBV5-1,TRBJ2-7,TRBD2,TGCGCCAGCAGCGCCCTAGCGGGGGCTTACTACGAGCAGTACTTC,CASSALAGAYYEQYF
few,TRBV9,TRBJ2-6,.,TGTGCCAGCAGCGTAGAACCAAGCCCATCGGCCAACGTCCTGACTTTC,CASSVEPSPSANVLTF
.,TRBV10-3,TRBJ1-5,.,TGTGCCATCGCGACAGAACATAGCAATCAGCCCCAGCATTTT,CAIATEHSNQPQHF
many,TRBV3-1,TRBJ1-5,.,TGTGCCAGCAGCCAATTTCCAAATCAGCCCCAGCATTTT,CASSQFPNQPQHF
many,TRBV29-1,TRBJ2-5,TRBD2,TGCAGCGTTGGGTTGACTAGCGGGACAGAGACCCAGTACTTC,CSVGLTSGTETQYF
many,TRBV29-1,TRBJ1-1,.,TGCAGCGTTGGGACCCACAGGGAGAACACTGAAGCTTTCTTT,CSVGTHRENTEAFF
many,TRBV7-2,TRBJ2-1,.,TGTGCCAGCAGCCTCCCTACAGACAATGAGCTGTTCTTC,CASSLPTDNELFF